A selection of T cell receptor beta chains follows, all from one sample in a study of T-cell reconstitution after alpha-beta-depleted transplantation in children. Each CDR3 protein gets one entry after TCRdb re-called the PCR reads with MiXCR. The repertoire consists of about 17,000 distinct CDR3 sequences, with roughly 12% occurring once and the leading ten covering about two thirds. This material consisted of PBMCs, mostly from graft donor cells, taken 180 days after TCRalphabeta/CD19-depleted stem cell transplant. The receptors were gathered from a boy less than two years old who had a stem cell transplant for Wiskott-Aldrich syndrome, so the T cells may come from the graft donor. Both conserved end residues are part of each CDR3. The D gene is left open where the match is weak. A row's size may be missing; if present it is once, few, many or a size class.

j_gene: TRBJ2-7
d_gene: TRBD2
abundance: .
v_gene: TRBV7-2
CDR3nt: TGTGCCAGCAGCTTTGGGTATAGCGGGAGGGGGTACGAGCAGTACTTC
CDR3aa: CASSFGYSGRGYEQYF

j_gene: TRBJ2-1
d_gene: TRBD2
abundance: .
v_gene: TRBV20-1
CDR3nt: TGCAGTGCTAGTAATAGCGGGAGTTCTGATGAGCAGTTCTTC
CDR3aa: CSASNSGSSDEQFF

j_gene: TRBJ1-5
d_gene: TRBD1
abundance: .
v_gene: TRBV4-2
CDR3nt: TGTGCCATGAGCCCGGGACAGGGGGCGAAGCCCCAGCATTTT
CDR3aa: CAMSPGQGAKPQHF

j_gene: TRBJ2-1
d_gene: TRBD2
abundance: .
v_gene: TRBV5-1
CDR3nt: TGCGCCAGCAGCTTGGGCGGGAGGGCCTACAATGAGCAGTTCTTC
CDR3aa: CASSLGGRAYNEQFF

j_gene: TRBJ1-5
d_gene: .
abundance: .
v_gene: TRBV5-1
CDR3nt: TGCGCCAGCAGCTTGGAGCCAAGCAATCAGCCCCAGCATTTT
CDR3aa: CASSLEPSNQPQHF

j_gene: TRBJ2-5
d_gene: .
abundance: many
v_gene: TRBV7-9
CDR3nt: TGTGCCAGCAGCTTAATACCTGGAGAGACCCAGTACTTC
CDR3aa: CASSLIPGETQYF

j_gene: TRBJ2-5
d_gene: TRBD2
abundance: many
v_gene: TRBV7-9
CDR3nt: TGTGCCAGCAGCTTTCCAGCGGGGGCAGGAGAGACCCAGTACTTC
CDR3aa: CASSFPAGAGETQYF

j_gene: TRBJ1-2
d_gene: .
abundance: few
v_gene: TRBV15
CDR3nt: TGTGCCACCAGTGAATCCGGTGGCTACACCTTC
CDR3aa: CATSESGGYTF

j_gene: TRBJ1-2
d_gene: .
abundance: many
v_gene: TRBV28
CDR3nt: TGTGCCAGCAGTTTGGCGAGTGGGCTTTATGGCTACACCTTC
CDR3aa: CASSLASGLYGYTF

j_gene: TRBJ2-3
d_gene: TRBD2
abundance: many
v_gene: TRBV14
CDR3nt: TGTGCCAGCAGCCGCCTGTTTCCAGCGGGGGGCACAGATACGCAGTATTTT
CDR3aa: CASSRLFPAGGTDTQYF

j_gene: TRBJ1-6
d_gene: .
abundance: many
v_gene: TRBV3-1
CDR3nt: TGTGCCAGCAGCCAAGGGTTGGGGTCTGGGAATTCACCCCTCCACTTT
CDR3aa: CASSQGLGSGNSPLHF